Sequencing of this T cell receptor beta chain was carried out in a study of T cells in Graves' hyperthyroidism and ophthalmopathy. The ends were cut back, 1 base at V and 3 bases at J, with 10 bases in the middle. CDR3 length equals 15 residues. Germline V gives CDR1 SNHLY, CDR2 FYNNEI. Regarding the study as a whole: The model foresaw ophthalmopathy a median around 6.4 months prior to onset.

Using RNA transcripts as the source, TCR beta CDR3 regions were amplified. First-round RT-PCR with HTBI primers amplified the TCR CDR3 region. TCRdb independently ran MiXCR on the multiplex PCR reads; one entry per CDR3 protein. There are under 400,000 distinct CDR3 sequences in the sample; 16% occur only once, and around a third lies in the top ten. This clonotype was counted ten times or more. Its antigen remains unidentified. The TCR sequence derives from a man under 40 with Graves' hyperthyroidism. This chain links TRBV2 with TRBJ1-5; possibly TRBD1 for D (5 bases). The sequencing sample was made of blood. CDR3 protein: CASSEVAGSNQPQHF. In DNA, the CDR3 is TGTGCCAGCAGTGAAGTGGCAGGGTCCAATCAGCCCCAGCATTTT. The complete variable domain, with remaining parts taken from reference TRBV2 and TRBJ1-5, reads EPEVTQTPSHQVTQMGQEVILRCVPISNHLYFYWYRQILGQKVEFLVSFYNNEISEKSEIFDDQFSVERPDGSNFTLKIRSTKLEDSAMYFCASSEVAGSNQPQHFGDGTRLSIL.